This T cell receptor (beta chain) was captured by sequencing in a study of blood T cell repertoires in COVID-19. Libraries were prepared by immunoSEQ multiplex PCR; TCRdb keeps only in-frame clonotypes and omits some of them. The table shows over 200,000 clones, with 85% to 90% occurring only once. This clone turned up a few times. V was cut by 0 bases and J by 6 bases, with 8 bases left in between. Germline assignment: CDR1 LGHDT and CDR2 YNNKEL (reference sequence). This CDR3 region has 13 residues. This TCR came from a man between 60 and 75 years old who had recovered from COVID-19. The sample comprised peripheral blood. The V call is TRBV3-1 (or the pseudogene TRBV3-2), the J call TRBJ1-1; TRBD1 might be the D (5 bases). This chain's CDR3 is CASSQDIRAEAFF. The CDR3 DNA reads TGTGCCAGCAGCCAAGATATCAGGGCTGAAGCTTTCTTT.